This TCR beta chain is drawn from a study of T cells in Graves' hyperthyroidism and ophthalmopathy. Study overall: Peripheral blood was collected at initial diagnosis, before any treatment.

Findings of the study overall: Through a model of 13 V-J features, ophthalmopathy was separated from stable hyperthyroidism.

Using RNA transcripts as the source, TCR beta CDR3 regions were amplified. TCR CDR3 regions were first amplified by RT-PCR with HTBI primers. MiXCR, applied by TCRdb to the multiplex PCR reads, yields one record per CDR3 protein. The sample carries a few hundred thousand distinct CDR3 sequences, approximately 23% recorded once. The sample holds a few counts of this clonotype. The antigen remains undetermined. V lost 8 bases, J lost 3 bases, and 10 bases lay in between. The CDR3 is made up of 13 amino acids. Germline assignment: CDR1 SGHAT and CDR2 FQNNGV. Exclusion of patients followed from uncontrolled infection, other autoimmune disease, pregnancy or lactation.

The chain couples TRBV11-2 to TRBJ2-2; TRBD1 is a possible D gene (5 bases). Material: blood. The TCR was taken from a man between 25 and 39 years old with Graves' ophthalmopathy. CDR3 loop: CASCREYTGELFF. CDR3 DNA sequence: TGTGCCAGCTGCAGGGAATACACCGGGGAGCTGTTTTTT. The complete variable domain, with remaining parts taken from reference TRBV11-2 and TRBJ2-2, reads EAGVAQSPRYKIIEKRQSVAFWCNPISGHATLYWYQQILGQGPKLLIQFQNNGVVDDSQLPKDRFSAERLKGVDSTLKIQPAKLEDSAVYLCASCREYTGELFFGEGSRLTVL.